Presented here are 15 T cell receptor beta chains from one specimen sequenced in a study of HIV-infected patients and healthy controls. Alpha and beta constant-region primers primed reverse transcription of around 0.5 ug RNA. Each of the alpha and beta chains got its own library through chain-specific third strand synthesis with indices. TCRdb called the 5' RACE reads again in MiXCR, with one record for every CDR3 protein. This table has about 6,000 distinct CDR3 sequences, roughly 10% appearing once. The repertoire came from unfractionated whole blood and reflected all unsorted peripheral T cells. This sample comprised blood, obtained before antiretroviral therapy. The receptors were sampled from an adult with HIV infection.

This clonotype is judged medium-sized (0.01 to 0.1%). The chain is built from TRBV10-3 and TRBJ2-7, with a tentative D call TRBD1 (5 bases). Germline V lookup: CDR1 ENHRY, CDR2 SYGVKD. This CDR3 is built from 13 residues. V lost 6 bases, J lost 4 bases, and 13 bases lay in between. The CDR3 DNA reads TGTGCCATCAGCCGGACCCAGGGATACGAGCAGTACTTC. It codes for CAISRTQGYEQYF.

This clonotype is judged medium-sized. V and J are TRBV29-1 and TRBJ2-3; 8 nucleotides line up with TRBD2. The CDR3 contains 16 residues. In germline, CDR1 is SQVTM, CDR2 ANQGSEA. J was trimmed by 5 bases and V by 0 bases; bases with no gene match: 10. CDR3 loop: CSVEDHLRGGRDTQYF. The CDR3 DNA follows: TGCAGCGTTGAAGATCACCTCCGGGGGGGCCGAGATACGCAGTATTTT.

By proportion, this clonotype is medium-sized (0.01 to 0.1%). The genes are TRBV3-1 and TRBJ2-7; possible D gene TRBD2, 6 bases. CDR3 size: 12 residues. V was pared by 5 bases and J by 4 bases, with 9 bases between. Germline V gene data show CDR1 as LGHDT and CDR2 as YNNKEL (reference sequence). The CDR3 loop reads CASSWGGYEQYF. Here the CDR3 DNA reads TGTGCCAGCAGCTGGGGAGGTTACGAGCAGTACTTC.

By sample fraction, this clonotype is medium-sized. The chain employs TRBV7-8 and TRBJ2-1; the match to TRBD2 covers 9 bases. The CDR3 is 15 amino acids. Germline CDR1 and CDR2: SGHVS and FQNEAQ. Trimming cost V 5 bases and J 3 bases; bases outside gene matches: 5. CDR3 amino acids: CASSHSGGHYNEQFF. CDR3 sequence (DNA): TGTGCCAGCAGCCATAGCGGGGGCCACTACAATGAGCAGTTCTTC.

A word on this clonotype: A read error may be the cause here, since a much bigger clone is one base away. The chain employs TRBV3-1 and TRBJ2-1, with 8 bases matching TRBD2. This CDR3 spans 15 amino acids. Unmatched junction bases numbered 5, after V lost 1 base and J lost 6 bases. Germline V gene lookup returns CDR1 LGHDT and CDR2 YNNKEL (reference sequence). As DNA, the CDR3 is TGTGCCAGCAGCCAAGTTCGGGGGGGGTTCAATGAGCAGTTCTTC. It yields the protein CASSQVRGGFNEQFF.

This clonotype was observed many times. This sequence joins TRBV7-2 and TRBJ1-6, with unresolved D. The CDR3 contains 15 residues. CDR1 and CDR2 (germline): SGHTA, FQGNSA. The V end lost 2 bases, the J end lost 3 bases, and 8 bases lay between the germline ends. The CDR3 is CASSLKPYYNSPLHF. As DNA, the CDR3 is TGTGCCAGCAGCTTAAAACCTTACTATAATTCACCCCTCCACTTT. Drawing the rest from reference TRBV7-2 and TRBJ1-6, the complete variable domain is GAGVSQSPSNKVTEKGKDVELRCDPISGHTALYWYRQSLGQGLEFLIYFQGNSAPDKSGLPSDRFSAERTGGSVSTLTIQRTQQEDSAVYLCASSLKPYYNSPLHFGNGTRLTVT.

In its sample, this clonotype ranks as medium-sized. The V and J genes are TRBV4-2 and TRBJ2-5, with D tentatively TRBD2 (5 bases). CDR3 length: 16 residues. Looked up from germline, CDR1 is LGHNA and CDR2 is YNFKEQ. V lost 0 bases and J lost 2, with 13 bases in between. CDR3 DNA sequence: TGTGCCAGCAGCCAAGAAGGGAGAGCCGGGCAAGAGACCCAGTACTTC. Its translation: CASSQEGRAGQETQYF.

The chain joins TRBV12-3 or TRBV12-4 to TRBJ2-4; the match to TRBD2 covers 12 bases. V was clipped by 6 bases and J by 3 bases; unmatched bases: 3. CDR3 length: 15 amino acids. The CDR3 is CASRLAGGNKNIQYF. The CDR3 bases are TGTGCCAGCAGACTAGCGGGGGGCAACAAAAACATTCAGTACTTC.

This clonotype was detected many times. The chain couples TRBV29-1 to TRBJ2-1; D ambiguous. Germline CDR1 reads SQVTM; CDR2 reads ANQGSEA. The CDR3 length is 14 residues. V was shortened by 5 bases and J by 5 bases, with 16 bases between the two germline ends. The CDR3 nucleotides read TGCAGCGTTACCCCAAACCGGGCCAACAATGAGCAGTTCTTC. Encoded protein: CSVTPNRANNEQFF.

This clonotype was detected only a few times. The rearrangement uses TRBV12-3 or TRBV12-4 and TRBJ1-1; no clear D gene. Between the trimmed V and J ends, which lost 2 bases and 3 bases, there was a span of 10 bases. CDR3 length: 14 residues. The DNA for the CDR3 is TGTGCCAGCAGTTTAAGCTCCGGTTACACTGAAGCTTTCTTT. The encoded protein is CASSLSSGYTEAFF.

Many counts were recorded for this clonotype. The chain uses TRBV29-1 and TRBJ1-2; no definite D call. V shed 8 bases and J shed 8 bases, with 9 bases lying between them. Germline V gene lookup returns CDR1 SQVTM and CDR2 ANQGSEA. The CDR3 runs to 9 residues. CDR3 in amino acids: CSPDLGYTF. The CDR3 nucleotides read TGCAGCCCCGACTTGGGCTACACCTTC.

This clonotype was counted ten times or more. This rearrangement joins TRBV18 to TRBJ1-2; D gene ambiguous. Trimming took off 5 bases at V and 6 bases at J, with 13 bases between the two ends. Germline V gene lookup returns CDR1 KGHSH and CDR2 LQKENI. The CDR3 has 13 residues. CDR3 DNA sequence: TGTGCCAGCTCATTAGGCTTGCAGCATGGCTACACCTTC. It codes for CASSLGLQHGYTF.

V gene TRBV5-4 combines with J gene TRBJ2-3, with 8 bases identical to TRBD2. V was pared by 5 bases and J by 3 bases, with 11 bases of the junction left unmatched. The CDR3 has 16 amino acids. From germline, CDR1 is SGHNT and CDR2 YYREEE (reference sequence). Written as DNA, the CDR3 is TGTGCCAGCAGTATCGGGGGGGGACGTACGACAGATACGCAGTATTTT. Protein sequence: CASSIGGGRTTDTQYF.

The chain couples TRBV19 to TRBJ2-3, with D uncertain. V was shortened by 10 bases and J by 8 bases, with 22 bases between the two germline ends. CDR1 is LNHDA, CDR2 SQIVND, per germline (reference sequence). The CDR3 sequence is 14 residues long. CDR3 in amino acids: CATTPGPVSFTQYF. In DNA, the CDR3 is TGTGCCACCACCCCCGGTCCCGTTTCGTTTACGCAGTATTTT.

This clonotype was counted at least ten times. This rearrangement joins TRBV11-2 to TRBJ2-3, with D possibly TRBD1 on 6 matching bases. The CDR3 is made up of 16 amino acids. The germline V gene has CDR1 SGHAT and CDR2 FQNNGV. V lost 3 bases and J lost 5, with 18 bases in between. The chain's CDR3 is CASSFLRAGEKDTQYF. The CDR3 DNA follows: TGTGCCAGCAGCTTTCTTCGGGCAGGGGAAAAAGATACGCAGTATTTT.